This T cell receptor beta chain came from a study of blood T cell repertoires in COVID-19. At the level of the study: From T cells, B-cell-depleted T cells, or PBMCs came the material, which was cDNA or gDNA.

The length of the CDR3 is 13 residues. With V trimmed by 9 bases and J by 7 bases, 8 bases remained unmatched. Germline-derived CDR1 and CDR2 are MDHEN and SYDVKM. Authors' analysis steps: Amplification with reference gene primers provided the estimates of nucleated cell counts. Using immunoSEQ multiplex PCR, the repertoire was profiled, and TCRdb retains in-frame clones only, with some absent. V and J calls and clone size are given by that table; D and trimming were obtained from the DNA. The sample lists about 44,000 clones; around 80% were seen once. The rearrangement joins TRBV28 to TRBJ2-1, with 8 bases that match TRBD2. The sample comprised peripheral blood. The sequence derives from a human donor in a cohort sampled during active COVID-19. CDR3 sequence: CASYGGEGNEQFF. CDR3 bases: TGTGCCAGTTACGGGGGGGAAGGGAATGAGCAGTTCTTC.